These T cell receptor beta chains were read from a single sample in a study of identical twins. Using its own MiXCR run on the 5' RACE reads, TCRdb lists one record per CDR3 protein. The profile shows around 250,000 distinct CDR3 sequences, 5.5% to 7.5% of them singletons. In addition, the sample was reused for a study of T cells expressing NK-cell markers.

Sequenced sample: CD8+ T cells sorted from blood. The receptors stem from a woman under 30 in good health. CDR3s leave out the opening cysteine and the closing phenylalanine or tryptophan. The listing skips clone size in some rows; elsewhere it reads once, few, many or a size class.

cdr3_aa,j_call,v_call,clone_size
ASSGGTPTGELF,TRBJ2-2,TRBV6-1,many
ASSFRDGTYEQY,TRBJ2-7,TRBV9,.
ASSLGINQPQH,TRBJ1-5,TRBV7-8,many
ASSLCGRESYWGTDTQY,TRBJ2-3,TRBV11-2,few
ASSYRNIQY,TRBJ2-4,TRBV6-5,.
ASSLEGGLNNEQF,TRBJ2-1,TRBV5-1,many
ASSLTLYEQY,TRBJ2-7,TRBV12-3/TRBV12-4,many
ASSSRDEVSANYGYT,TRBJ1-2,TRBV27,few
ASSSPARYNEQF,TRBJ2-1,TRBV7-9,many
ASEIAGADNEQF,TRBJ2-1,TRBV6-1,.